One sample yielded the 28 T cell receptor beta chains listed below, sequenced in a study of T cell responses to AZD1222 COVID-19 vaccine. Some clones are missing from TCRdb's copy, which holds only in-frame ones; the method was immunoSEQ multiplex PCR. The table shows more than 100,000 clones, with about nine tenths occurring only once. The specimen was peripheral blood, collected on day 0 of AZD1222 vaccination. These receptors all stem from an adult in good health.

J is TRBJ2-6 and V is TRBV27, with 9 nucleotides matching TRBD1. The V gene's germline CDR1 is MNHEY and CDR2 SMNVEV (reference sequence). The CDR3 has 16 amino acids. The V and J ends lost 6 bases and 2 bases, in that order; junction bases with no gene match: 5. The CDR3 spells CASSRGTGPGANVLTF. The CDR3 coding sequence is TGTGCCAGCAGCCGCGGGACAGGGCCTGGGGCCAACGTCCTGACTTTC.

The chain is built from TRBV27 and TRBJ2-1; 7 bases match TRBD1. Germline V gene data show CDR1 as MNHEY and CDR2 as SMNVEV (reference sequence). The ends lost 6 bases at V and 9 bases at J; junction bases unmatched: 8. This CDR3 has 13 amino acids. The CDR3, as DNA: TGTGCCAGCAGAGTACAGGGGCTGGGTGAGCAGTTCTTC. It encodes CASRVQGLGEQFF.

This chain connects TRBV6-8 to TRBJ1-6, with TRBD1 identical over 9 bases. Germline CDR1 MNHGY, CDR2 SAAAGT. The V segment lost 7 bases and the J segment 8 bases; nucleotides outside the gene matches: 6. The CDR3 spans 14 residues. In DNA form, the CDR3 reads TGTGCCAGCAACCGGGACAGGGTCGATTCACCCCTCCACTTT. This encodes CASNRDRVDSPLHF.

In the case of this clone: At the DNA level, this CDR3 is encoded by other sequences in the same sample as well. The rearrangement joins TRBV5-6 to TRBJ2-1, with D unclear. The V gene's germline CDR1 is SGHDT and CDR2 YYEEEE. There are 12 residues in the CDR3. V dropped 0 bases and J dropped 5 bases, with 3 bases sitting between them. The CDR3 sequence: CASSLGDNEQFF. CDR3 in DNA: TGTGCCAGCAGCTTGGGCGACAATGAGCAGTTCTTC.

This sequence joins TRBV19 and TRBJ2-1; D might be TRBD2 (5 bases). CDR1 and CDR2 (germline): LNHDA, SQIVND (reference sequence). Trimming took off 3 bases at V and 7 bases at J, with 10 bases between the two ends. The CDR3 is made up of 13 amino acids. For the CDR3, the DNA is TGTGCCAGTAGTATGACCCCGGGGAATGAGCAGTTCTTC. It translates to CASSMTPGNEQFF.

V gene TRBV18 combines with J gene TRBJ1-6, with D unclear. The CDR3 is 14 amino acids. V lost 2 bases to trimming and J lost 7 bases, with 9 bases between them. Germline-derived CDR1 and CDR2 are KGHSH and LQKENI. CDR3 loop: CASSPSSRNSPLHF. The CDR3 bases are TGTGCCAGCTCACCATCTTCCCGGAATTCACCCCTCCACTTT.

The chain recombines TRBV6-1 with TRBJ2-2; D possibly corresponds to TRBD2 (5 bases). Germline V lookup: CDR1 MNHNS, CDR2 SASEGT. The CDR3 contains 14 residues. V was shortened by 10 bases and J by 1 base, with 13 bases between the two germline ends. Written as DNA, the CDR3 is TGTGCCACCAAGAGGGAAGGGAACACCGGGGAGCTGTTTTTT. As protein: CATKREGNTGELFF.

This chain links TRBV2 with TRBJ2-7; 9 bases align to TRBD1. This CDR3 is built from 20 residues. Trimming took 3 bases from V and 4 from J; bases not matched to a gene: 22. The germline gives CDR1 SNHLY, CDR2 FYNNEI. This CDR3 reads CASSESGQGGQSRSDYEQYF. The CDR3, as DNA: TGTGCCAGCAGTGAGTCGGGACAGGGCGGACAGTCACGTTCGGATTACGAGCAGTACTTC.

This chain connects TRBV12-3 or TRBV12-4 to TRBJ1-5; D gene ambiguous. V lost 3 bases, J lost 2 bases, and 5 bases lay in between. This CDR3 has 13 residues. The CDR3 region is CASSFMGNQPQHF. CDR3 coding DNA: TGTGCCAGCAGTTTCATGGGCAATCAGCCCCAGCATTTT.

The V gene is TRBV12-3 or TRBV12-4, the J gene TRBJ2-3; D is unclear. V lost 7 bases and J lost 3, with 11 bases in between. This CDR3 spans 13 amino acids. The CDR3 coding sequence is TGTGCCAGCACTGACCCCGGGACAGATACGCAGTATTTT. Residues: CASTDPGTDTQYF.

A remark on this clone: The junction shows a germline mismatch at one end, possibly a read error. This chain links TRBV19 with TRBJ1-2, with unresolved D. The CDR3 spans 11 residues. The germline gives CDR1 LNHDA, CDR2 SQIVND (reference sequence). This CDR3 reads CASSIPGEVGF. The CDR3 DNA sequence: TGTGCCAGTAGTATCCCGGGCGAAGTTGGGTTC.

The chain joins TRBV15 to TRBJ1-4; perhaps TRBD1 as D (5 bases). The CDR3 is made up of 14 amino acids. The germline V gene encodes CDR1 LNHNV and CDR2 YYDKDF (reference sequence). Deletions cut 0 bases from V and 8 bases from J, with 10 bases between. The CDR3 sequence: CATSRDRANEKLFF. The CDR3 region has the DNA TGTGCCACCAGCAGAGACAGGGCAAACGAAAAACTGTTTTTT.

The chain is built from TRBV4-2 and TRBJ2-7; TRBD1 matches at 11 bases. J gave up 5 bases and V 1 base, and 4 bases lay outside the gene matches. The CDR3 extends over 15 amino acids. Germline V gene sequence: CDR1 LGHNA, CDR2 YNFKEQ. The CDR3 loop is CASSQGTGGSHEQYF. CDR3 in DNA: TGTGCCAGCAGCCAAGGGACAGGGGGCTCGCACGAGCAGTACTTC.

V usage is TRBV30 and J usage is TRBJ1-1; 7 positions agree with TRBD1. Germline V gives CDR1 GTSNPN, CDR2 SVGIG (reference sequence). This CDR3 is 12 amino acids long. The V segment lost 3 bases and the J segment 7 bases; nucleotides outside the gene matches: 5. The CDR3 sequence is CAWSIQGGEAFF. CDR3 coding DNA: TGTGCCTGGAGCATCCAGGGGGGTGAAGCTTTCTTT.

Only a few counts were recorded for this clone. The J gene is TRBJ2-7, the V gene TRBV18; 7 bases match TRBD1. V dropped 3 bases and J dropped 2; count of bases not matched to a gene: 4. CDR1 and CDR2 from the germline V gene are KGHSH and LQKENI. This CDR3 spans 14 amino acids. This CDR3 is CASSPGQRAYEQYF. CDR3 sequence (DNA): TGTGCCAGCTCACCGGGACAGCGAGCCTACGAGCAGTACTTC. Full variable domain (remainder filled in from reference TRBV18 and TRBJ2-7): NAGVMQNPRHLVRRRGQEARLRCSPMKGHSHVYWYRQLPEEGLKFMVYLQKENIIDESGMPKERFSAEFPKEGPSILRIQQVVRGDSAAYFCASSPGQRAYEQYFGPGTRLTVT.

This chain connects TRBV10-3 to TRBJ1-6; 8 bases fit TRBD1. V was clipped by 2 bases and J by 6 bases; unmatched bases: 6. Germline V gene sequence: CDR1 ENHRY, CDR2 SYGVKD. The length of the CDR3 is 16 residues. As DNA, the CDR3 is TGTGCCATCAGTGAGAGCCAGGGGGCGATTAATTCACCCCTCCACTTT. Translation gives CAISESQGAINSPLHF.

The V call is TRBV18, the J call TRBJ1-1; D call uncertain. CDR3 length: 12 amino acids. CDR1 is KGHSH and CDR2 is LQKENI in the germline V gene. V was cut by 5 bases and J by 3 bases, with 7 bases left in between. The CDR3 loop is CASSRVDTEAFF. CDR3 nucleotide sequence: TGTGCCAGCTCAAGGGTGGACACTGAAGCTTTCTTT.

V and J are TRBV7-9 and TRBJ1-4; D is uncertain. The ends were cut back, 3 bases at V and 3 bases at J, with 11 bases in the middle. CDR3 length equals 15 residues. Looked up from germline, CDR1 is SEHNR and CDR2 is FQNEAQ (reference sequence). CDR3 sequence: CASSLPRGANEKLFF. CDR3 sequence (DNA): TGTGCCAGCAGCTTGCCACGGGGAGCTAATGAAAAACTGTTTTTT.

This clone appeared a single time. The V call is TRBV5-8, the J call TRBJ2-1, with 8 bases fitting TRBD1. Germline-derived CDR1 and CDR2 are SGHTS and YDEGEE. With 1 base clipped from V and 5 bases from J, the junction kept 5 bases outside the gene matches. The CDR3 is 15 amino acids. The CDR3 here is CASSLRDRFNNEQFF. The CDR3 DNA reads TGTGCCAGCAGCTTGAGGGACAGGTTCAACAATGAGCAGTTCTTC.

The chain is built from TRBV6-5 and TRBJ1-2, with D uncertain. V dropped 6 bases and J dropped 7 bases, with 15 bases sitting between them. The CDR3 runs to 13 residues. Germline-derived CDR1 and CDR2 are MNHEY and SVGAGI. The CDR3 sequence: CASRDTSSGGYTF. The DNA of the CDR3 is TGTGCCAGCAGAGACACATCCTCTGGTGGCTACACCTTC.

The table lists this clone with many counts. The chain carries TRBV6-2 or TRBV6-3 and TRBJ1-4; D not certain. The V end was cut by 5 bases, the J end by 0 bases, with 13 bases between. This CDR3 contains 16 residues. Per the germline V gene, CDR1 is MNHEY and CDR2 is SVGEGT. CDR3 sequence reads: CASSTLEITTNEKLFF. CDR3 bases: TGTGCCAGCAGTACGCTGGAGATTACAACTAATGAAAAACTGTTTTTT.

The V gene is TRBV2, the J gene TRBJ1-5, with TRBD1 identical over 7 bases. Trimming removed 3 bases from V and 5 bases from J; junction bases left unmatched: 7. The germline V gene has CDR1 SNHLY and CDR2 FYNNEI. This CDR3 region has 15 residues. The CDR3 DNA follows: TGTGCCAGCAGTGAGGGCAGGGGGAGATATCAGCCCCAGCATTTT. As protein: CASSEGRGRYQPQHF.

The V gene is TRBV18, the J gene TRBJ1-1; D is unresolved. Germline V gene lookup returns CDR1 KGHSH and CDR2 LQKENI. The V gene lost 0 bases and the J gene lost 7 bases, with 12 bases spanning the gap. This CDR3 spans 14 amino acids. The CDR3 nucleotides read TGTGCCAGCTCACCACCGGATCTATCCAATGAAGCTTTCTTT. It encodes CASSPPDLSNEAFF.

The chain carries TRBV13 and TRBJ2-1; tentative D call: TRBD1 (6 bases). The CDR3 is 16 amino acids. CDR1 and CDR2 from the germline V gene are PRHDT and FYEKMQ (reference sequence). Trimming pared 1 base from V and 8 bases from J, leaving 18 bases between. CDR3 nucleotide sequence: TGTGCCAGCAGCTTAGAGGCCAGGGGACCGATCGATGAGCAGTTCTTC. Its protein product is CASSLEARGPIDEQFF.

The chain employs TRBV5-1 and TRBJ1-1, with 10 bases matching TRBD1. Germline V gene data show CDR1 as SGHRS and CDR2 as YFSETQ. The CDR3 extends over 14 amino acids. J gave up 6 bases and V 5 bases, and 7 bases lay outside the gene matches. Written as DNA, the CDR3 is TGCGCCAGCAGTTTGACAGGGGGCTTGGCTGAAGCTTTCTTT. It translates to CASSLTGGLAEAFF.

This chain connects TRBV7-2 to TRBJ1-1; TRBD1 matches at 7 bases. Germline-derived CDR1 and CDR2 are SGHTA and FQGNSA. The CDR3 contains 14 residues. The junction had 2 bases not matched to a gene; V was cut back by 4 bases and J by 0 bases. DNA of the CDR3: TGTGCCAGCAGCTCGGGACAGTTGAACACTGAAGCTTTCTTT. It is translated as CASSSGQLNTEAFF.

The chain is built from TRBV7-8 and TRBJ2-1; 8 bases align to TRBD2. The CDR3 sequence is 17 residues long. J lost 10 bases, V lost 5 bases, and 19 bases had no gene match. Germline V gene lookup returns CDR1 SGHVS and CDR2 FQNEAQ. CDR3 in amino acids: CASSAPLREGGAREQFF. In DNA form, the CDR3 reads TGTGCCAGCAGCGCGCCCTTACGGGAGGGGGGGGCAAGGGAGCAGTTCTTC.

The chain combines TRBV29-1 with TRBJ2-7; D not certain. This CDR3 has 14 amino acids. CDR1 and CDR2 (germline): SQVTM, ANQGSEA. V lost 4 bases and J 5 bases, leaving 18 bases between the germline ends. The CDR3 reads CSVVPLMGLHEQYF. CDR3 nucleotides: TGCAGCGTTGTCCCTCTTATGGGTCTCCACGAGCAGTACTTC.